This entry concerns a single T cell receptor beta chain. Its antigen is unknown. The record originates from a study of cytomegalovirus exposure and HLA in healthy donors. The wider study: In terms of ancestry, the Caucasian-associated cluster contained roughly 81% of the roughly 400 genotyped donors.

60 Vbeta and 13 Jbeta primers were used in PCR. Profiling relied on immunoSEQ multiplex PCR, and the TCRdb table lists in-frame clones only, not all of them. The table has some 60,000 clones, approximately 80% seen once; the top ten hold approximately 1.7%. Germline V gene data show CDR1 as LGHNA and CDR2 as YSLEER. The CDR3 contains 15 residues. With 0 bases removed from V and 4 bases from J, the gap between germline ends came to 11 bases. Notes on the study in general: With further analysis later on, most CMV-associated TCR beta chains appeared HLA-restricted.

The material sequenced was PBMCs. This TCR was recovered from a middle-aged man in good health and CMV-seronegative. V gene TRBV4-3 combines with J gene TRBJ2-3; D possibly corresponds to TRBD2 (7 bases). This CDR3 is CASSQDRGGADTQYF. The CDR3 bases are TGCGCCAGCAGCCAAGATAGGGGGGGCGCAGATACGCAGTATTTT.